This T cell receptor beta chain came from a study of CD8 T cells in ankylosing spondylitis. Study observations and caveats: Disease-linked clones were reportedly significantly enriched in matched ankylosing spondylitis synovial fluid. Disease-linked clones had a CD8+ phenotype and relatively low frequency in peripheral blood. There was a TCR beta motif, made of several highly homologous variants, that appeared characteristic of ankylosing spondylitis blood.

The CDR3 contains 16 residues. Deletions cut 4 bases from V and 0 bases from J, with 16 bases between. The germline CDR1 and CDR2 sequences are SGDLS and YYNGEE. TCRdb called the 5' RACE reads again in MiXCR, with one record for every CDR3 protein. The sample shows 36,000 or so distinct CDR3 sequences, roughly 13% of them seen only once. Comment on this clonotype: Its antigen remains unidentified.

The chain couples TRBV9 to TRBJ2-5, with a weak D call TRBD2 (5 bases). Sequencing was performed on synovial fluid, either unsorted or a sorted T cell fraction (not recorded which). The receptor's source is a male donor with ankylosing spondylitis. Here the CDR3 reads CASSPGRRLHQETQYF. CDR3 in DNA: TGTGCCAGCAGCCCGGGCCGACGACTACACCAAGAGACCCAGTACTTC.